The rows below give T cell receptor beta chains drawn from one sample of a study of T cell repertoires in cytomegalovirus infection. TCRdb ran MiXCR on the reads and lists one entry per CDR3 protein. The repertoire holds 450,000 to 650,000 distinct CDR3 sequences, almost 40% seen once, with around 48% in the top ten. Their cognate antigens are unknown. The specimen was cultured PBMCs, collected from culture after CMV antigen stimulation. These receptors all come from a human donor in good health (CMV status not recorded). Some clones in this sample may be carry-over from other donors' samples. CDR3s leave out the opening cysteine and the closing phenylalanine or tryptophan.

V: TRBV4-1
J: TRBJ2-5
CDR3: ASSQGFGETQY

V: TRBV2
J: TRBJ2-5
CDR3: ASSGQRGSGETQY

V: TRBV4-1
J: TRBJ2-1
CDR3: ASSQVLATAYNEQF

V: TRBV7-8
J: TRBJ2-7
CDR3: ASSSLGASSYEQY

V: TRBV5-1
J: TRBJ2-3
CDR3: ASTLGLAGTDTQY

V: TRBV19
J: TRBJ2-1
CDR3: ASSIWSLGGYNEQF

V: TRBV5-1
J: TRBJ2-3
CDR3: ASSPVRSSGDTQY

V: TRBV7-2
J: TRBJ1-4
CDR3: ASSFSANEKLF

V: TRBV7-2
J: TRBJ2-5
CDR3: ASSLGSRYQETQY

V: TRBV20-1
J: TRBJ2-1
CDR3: SARANTGRSEQF

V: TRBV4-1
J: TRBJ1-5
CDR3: ASSQGVKRQGNQPQH

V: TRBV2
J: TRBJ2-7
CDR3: ASSELSGTSYEQY

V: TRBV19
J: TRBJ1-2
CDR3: ASSISQPLYYGYT

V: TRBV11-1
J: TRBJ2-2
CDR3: ASSRIAAGELF

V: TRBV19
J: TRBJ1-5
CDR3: ASSYTGGLDQPQH

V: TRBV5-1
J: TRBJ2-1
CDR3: ASSLEQGGALNEQF

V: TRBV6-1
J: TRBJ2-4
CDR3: ASSRSPGSVQY

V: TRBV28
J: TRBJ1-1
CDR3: ASSSTGLRPGAF

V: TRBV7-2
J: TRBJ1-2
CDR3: ASSLGEGSRGYT

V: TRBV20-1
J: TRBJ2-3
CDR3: SARDRDREHGQY

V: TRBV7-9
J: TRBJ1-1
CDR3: ASSLVGTGTNTEAF

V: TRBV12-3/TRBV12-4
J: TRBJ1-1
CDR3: ASGENMNTEAF

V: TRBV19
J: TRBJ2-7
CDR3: ASRRTGFYEQY

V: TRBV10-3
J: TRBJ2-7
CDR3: AISDRTSGRDEQY

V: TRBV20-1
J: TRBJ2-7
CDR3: SANFGESEQY

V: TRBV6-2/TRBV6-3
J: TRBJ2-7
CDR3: ASNKIAALSYEQY

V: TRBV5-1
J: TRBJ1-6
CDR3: ASSPGDVLANSPLH

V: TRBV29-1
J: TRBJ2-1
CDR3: SVEDGQAAGVGGNEQF

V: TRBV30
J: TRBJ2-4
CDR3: AWSKGWGVELAKNIQY

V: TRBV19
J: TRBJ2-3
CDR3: ASSPGLALDTQY

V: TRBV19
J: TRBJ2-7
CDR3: ASSRSDRDVEQY

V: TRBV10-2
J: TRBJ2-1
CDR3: ASSLRTGSSYNEQF

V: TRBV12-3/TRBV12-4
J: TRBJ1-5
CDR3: ASSFTRGGFYNQPQH

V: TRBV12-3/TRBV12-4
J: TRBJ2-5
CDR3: ASSPMGVGETQY

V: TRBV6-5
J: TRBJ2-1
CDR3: ASSYPGTGTSSEQF

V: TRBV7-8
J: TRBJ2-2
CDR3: ASRKGATGELF

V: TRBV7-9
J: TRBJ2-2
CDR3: ASSLVLGSPELF

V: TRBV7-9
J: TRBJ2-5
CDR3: ASSPLGERAYGTQY

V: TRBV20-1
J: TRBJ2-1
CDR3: SAIYREGVVYNEQF

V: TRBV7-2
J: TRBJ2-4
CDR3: ASSPGLAGWRAGNIQY

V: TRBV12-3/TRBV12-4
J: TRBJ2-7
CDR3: ASSSSRGPTYEQY

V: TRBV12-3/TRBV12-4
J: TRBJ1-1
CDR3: ASSSILQAEAF

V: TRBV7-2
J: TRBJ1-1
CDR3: ASSLRGPGYTEAF

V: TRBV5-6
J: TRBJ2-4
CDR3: ASSLTGTGKNIQY

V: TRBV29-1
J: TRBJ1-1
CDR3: SVQGRTEAF

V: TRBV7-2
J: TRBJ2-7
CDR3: ASSLTLAGLNEQY

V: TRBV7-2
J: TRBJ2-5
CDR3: ASSPLGEEETQY